The 25 T cell receptor beta chains below come from one sample, sequenced in a study of blood T cell repertoires in COVID-19. The method was immunoSEQ multiplex PCR; TCRdb's version includes in-frame clones alone and lacks a portion of them. This table holds hundreds of thousands of clones, about nine tenths found once. Sequenced input: peripheral blood. The receptors originated from a man in his sixties who had recovered from COVID-19.

V and J are TRBV7-2 and TRBJ2-3; 15 bases fit TRBD2. The germline gives CDR1 SGHTA, CDR2 FQGNSA. The junction had 4 bases not matched to a gene; V was cut back by 4 bases and J by 5 bases. This CDR3 comprises 16 residues. In nucleotides, the CDR3 is TGTGCCAGCAGCTCCGGACTAGCGGGAGGGTTAGATACGCAGTATTTT. It encodes CASSSGLAGGLDTQYF.

This sequence joins TRBV7-2 and TRBJ2-1; 11 positions match TRBD2. The CDR3 length is 16 residues. J lost 5 bases, V lost 1 base, and 4 bases had no gene match. Germline loops: CDR1 SGHTA, CDR2 FQGNSA. CDR3 sequence (DNA): TGTGCCAGCAGCTTAGTAGCTAGCGGGAGGAACAATGAGCAGTTCTTC. As protein: CASSLVASGRNNEQFF.

CDR3: CASSKSRQGGRETQYF. CDR3 sequence (DNA): TGTGCCAGCAGCAAATCACGACAGGGGGGCAGGGAGACCCAGTACTTC. J is TRBJ2-5 and V is TRBV21-1; the D call in the table, TRBD1, was not verified against the DNA. TRBV21-1 is assigned pseudogene status. The CDR3 spans 16 residues.

This chain connects TRBV3-1 (or the pseudogene TRBV3-2) to TRBJ1-6, with 7 bases matching TRBD1. CDR1 and CDR2 (germline): LGHDT, YNNKEL (reference sequence). Trimming took 0 bases from V and 4 from J; bases not matched to a gene: 6. This CDR3 has 17 amino acids. The CDR3, as DNA: TGTGCCAGCAGCCAAGAACAGGGGCTTAATTATAATTCACCCCTCCACTTT. Its protein product is CASSQEQGLNYNSPLHF.

This chain joins TRBV9 and TRBJ1-4; maybe TRBD1 (6 bases). Germline loops: CDR1 SGDLS, CDR2 YYNGEE. Trimming took off 4 bases at V and 2 bases at J, with 12 bases between the two ends. This CDR3 spans 15 amino acids. CDR3 loop: CASSTLGATNEKLFF. The CDR3 region has the DNA TGTGCCAGCAGCACCCTGGGGGCGACTAATGAAAAACTGTTTTTT.

The gene calls are TRBV18 and TRBJ1-1; TRBD1 might be the D (5 bases). The CDR3 is 14 residues long. Trimming stripped 8 bases from V and 0 bases from J, with 13 bases between. CDR1 is KGHSH and CDR2 is LQKENI in the germline V gene. The CDR3 reads CASTRQNMNTEAFF. For the CDR3, the DNA is TGTGCCAGCACCCGACAGAACATGAACACTGAAGCTTTCTTT.

This chain connects TRBV7-2 to TRBJ2-7, with 11 bases that match TRBD1. The ends lost 5 bases at V and 4 bases at J; junction bases unmatched: 4. This CDR3 region has 14 residues. Germline CDR1 reads SGHTA; CDR2 reads FQGNSA. CDR3: CASSLGDRGYEQYF. The DNA of the CDR3 is TGTGCCAGCAGCCTGGGGGACAGGGGGTACGAGCAGTACTTC.

This chain's CDR3 is CASSPSPGTGGTEAFF. The CDR3 coding sequence is TGTGCCAGTAGTCCCTCTCCCGGGACAGGGGGCACTGAAGCTTTCTTT. V and J are TRBV19 and TRBJ1-1, with 11 bases lining up with TRBD1. CDR1 and CDR2 (germline): LNHDA, SQIVND (reference sequence). The CDR3 is 16 residues long. The junction had 9 bases not matched to a gene; V was cut back by 5 bases and J by 4 bases.

This chain links TRBV5-1 with TRBJ2-5, with a possible D match to TRBD1 (6 bases). V lost 3 bases to trimming and J lost 0 bases, with 12 bases between them. This CDR3 region has 15 residues. Germline V lookup: CDR1 SGHRS, CDR2 YFSETQ. CDR3 nucleotide sequence: TGCGCCAGCAGCTCGACAGGCCTTCACCAAGAGACCCAGTACTTC. Translation: CASSSTGLHQETQYF.

The V and J genes are TRBV19 and TRBJ2-1, with TRBD1 matching 7 bases. V lost 7 bases and J lost 6; bases outside the gene matches: 3. Germline loops: CDR1 LNHDA, CDR2 SQIVND (reference sequence). CDR3 length: 12 amino acids. CDR3 sequence reads: CASNRGFNEQFF. CDR3 coding DNA: TGTGCCAGTAACAGGGGCTTCAATGAGCAGTTCTTC.

This chain connects TRBV7-3 to TRBJ2-2; D is perhaps TRBD1 (6 bases). V was shortened by 1 base and J by 1 base, with 10 bases between the two germline ends. Germline CDR1 and CDR2: SGHTA and FQGTGA. This CDR3 spans 16 amino acids. The CDR3 nucleotides read TGTGCCAGCAGCTTAAGGTCAGGGGTGAACACCGGGGAGCTGTTTTTT. This codes for CASSLRSGVNTGELFF.

This chain links TRBV3-1 (or the pseudogene TRBV3-2) with TRBJ1-1; D unclear. Germline V gives CDR1 LGHDT, CDR2 YNNKEL (reference sequence). The CDR3 sequence is 14 residues long. Trimming removed 2 bases at V and 0 bases at J, with 7 bases between. This CDR3 is CASSQRDMNTEAFF. The DNA for the CDR3 is TGTGCCAGCAGCCAACGGGATATGAACACTGAAGCTTTCTTT.

The chain combines TRBV27 with TRBJ2-3; D is unresolved. The V gene lost 6 bases and the J gene lost 5 bases, with 15 bases spanning the gap. This CDR3 is 14 amino acids long. The germline gives CDR1 MNHEY, CDR2 SMNVEV (reference sequence). The CDR3 DNA reads TGTGCCAGCAGGCAAACGGTTCGTGGAGATACGCAGTATTTT. Translated, it gives CASRQTVRGDTQYF.

V and J are TRBV7-3 and TRBJ2-6; tentative D call: TRBD1 (6 bases). Trimming stripped 5 bases from V and 3 bases from J, with 11 bases between. The length of the CDR3 is 15 residues. CDR1 SGHTA and CDR2 FQGTGA come from the germline V gene. The CDR3 is CASSPRGLGANVLTF. The CDR3 nucleotides are TGTGCCAGCAGCCCCAGGGGCCTTGGGGCCAACGTCCTGACTTTC. The entire variable domain, with the rest obtained from reference TRBV7-3 and TRBJ2-6, is as follows: GAGVSQTPSNKVTEKGKYVELRCDPISGHTALYWYRQSLGQGPEFLIYFQGTGAADDSGLPNDRFFAVRPEGSVSTLKIQRTERGDSAVYLCASSPRGLGANVLTFGAGSRLTVL.

The V call is TRBV7-2, the J call TRBJ2-3; TRBD2 is a possible D gene (6 bases). CDR3 length equals 15 residues. In germline, CDR1 is SGHTA, CDR2 FQGNSA. The ends were cut back, 6 bases at V and 2 bases at J, with 15 bases in the middle. The CDR3 loop reads CASSSGTVITDTQYF. CDR3 nucleotide sequence: TGTGCCAGCAGTTCCGGGACTGTCATCACAGATACGCAGTATTTT. Drawing the rest from reference TRBV7-2 and TRBJ2-3, the complete variable domain is GAGVSQSPSNKVTEKGKDVELRCDPISGHTALYWYRQSLGQGLEFLIYFQGNSAPDKSGLPSDRFSAERTGGSVSTLTIQRTQQEDSAVYLCASSSGTVITDTQYFGPGTRLTVL.

This clone was recorded only once. The chain combines TRBV6-5 with TRBJ2-7; 7 nucleotides match TRBD1. The V segment lost 8 bases and the J segment 2 bases; nucleotides outside the gene matches: 12. This CDR3 is built from 15 residues. Germline loops: CDR1 MNHEY, CDR2 SVGAGI. The CDR3 DNA reads TGTGCCAGCCAAGGCTTGGGACAGCCTCCCTACGAGCAGTACTTC. The encoded protein is CASQGLGQPPYEQYF.

The chain couples TRBV15 to TRBJ1-2, with 10 bases identical to TRBD1. V shed 5 bases, J shed 7 bases, and the junction held 7 bases outside the gene matches. Germline assignment: CDR1 LNHNV and CDR2 YYDKDF (reference sequence). The CDR3 sequence is 14 residues long. CDR3 sequence reads: CATSGRQGAFGYTF. Here the CDR3 DNA reads TGTGCCACCAGCGGGAGACAGGGGGCATTTGGCTACACCTTC. The entire variable domain, with the rest obtained from reference TRBV15 and TRBJ1-2, is as follows: DAMVIQNPRYQVTQFGKPVTLSCSQTLNHNVMYWYQQKSSQAPKLLFHYYDKDFNNEADTPDNFQSRRPNTSFCFLDIRSPGLGDTAMYLCATSGRQGAFGYTFGSGTRLTVV.

V gene TRBV5-1 combines with J gene TRBJ2-1, with 10 bases that match TRBD2. The CDR3 runs 16 residues. CDR1 is SGHRS and CDR2 is YFSETQ in the germline V gene. J was trimmed by 12 bases and V by 0 bases; bases with no gene match: 12. The DNA of the CDR3 is TGCGCCAGCAGCTTGGGACTAGCGGGCGCCAGAAAGTGGCAGTTCTTC. Encoded protein: CASSLGLAGARKWQFF.

The chain has TRBV5-5 and TRBJ2-2; D is uncertain. Germline V CDR1 and CDR2: SGHKS, YYEKEE (reference sequence). CDR3 length equals 14 residues. The germline V and J ends were trimmed by 0 bases and 4 bases, with 7 bases remaining between them. CDR3 sequence (DNA): TGTGCCAGCAGCTTGGGCGGCGGCACCGGGGAGCTGTTTTTT. It encodes CASSLGGGTGELFF.

This chain joins TRBV11-2 and TRBJ2-7; D might be TRBD2 (6 bases). The V and J ends lost 4 bases and 4 bases respectively, with 11 bases between them. This CDR3 is built from 13 residues. Germline V gene sequence: CDR1 SGHAT, CDR2 FQNNGV. CDR3 residues: CASSSGGRYEQYF. The CDR3 nucleotides read TGTGCCAGCAGCTCGGGTGGGAGGTACGAGCAGTACTTC. The full variable domain, in which reference TRBV11-2 and TRBJ2-7 provide the parts outside the CDR3, is EAGVAQSPRYKIIEKRQSVAFWCNPISGHATLYWYQQILGQGPKLLIQFQNNGVVDDSQLPKDRFSAERLKGVDSTLKIQPAKLEDSAVYLCASSSGGRYEQYFGPGTRLTVT.

The chain employs TRBV3-1 (or the pseudogene TRBV3-2) and TRBJ2-2; 7 bases align to TRBD1. This CDR3 is built from 15 residues. Germline CDR1 LGHDT, CDR2 YNNKEL (reference sequence). Trimming took 4 bases from V and 12 from J; bases not matched to a gene: 14. The DNA for the CDR3 is TGTGCCAGCAGCCGAGGACAGGCCCGATCCGGCAAGCTGTTTTTT. The encoded protein is CASSRGQARSGKLFF.

This chain uses TRBV18 with TRBJ2-7; 7 bases match TRBD2. J was trimmed by 3 bases and V by 1 base; bases with no gene match: 6. From germline, CDR1 is KGHSH and CDR2 LQKENI. CDR3 length equals 15 residues. The chain's CDR3 is CASSPQSSGGYEQYF. Here the CDR3 DNA reads TGTGCCAGCTCACCACAGTCATCGGGGGGCTACGAGCAGTACTTC.

The chain carries TRBV27 and TRBJ1-6, with 9 positions matching TRBD1. CDR3 length: 17 amino acids. Trimming took 3 bases from V and 6 from J; bases not matched to a gene: 9. From germline, CDR1 is MNHEY and CDR2 SMNVEV (reference sequence). CDR3 amino acids: CASSLFPGQGSNSPLHF. CDR3 bases: TGTGCCAGCAGTTTGTTCCCCGGACAGGGGAGTAATTCACCCCTCCACTTT.

V and J are TRBV19 and TRBJ1-5; 8 bases agree with TRBD1. The CDR3 covers 14 residues. Per germline, CDR1 LNHDA and CDR2 SQIVND (reference sequence). V shed 9 bases, J shed 7 bases, and the junction held 11 bases outside the gene matches. The DNA of the CDR3 is TGTGCCAGCTCGTTACAGGGGGTGGAACAGCCCCAGCATTTT. Translating it yields CASSLQGVEQPQHF.

The DNA of the CDR3 is TGCAGCGTCCCGTTGACTAGCGGGAAAGAGACCCAGTACTTC. This translates into CSVPLTSGKETQYF. The rearrangement joins TRBV29-1 to TRBJ2-5; 11 positions match TRBD2. Trimming removed 6 bases from V and 3 bases from J; junction bases left unmatched: 6. Germline CDR1 SQVTM, CDR2 ANQGSEA. The CDR3 has 14 residues.